The TCR beta chain described here comes from a study of T cells in lung cancer brain metastases. Study-wide results and limits: Unique productive clones were significantly fewer in brain metastases: median about 1,500 versus 4,500. The analysis could not control for preoperative corticosteroids affecting T cell infiltration in brain metastases.

Paired samples had equal genomic DNA input, ranging 2.24 to 4.92 ug. Clones were read by immunoSEQ multiplex PCR, and TCRdb kept only the in-frame ones, dropping some. The sample lists about 4,800 clones, 87% seen once, with around 3.5% in the top ten. About this clone itself: Its antigen is currently unknown.

Trimming removed 6 bases at V and 2 bases at J, with 13 bases between. In germline, CDR1 is MNHEY, CDR2 SVGAGI. The length of the CDR3 is 15 residues. What was sequenced was tumor tissue from the primary lung tumor. The V and J genes are TRBV6-5 and TRBJ1-4, with a tentative D call TRBD1 (5 bases). This receptor was obtained from a woman aged 45-60 years with non-small cell lung cancer. The CDR3: CASRDRQWTNEKLFF. CDR3 DNA sequence: TGTGCCAGCAGGGATCGACAGTGGACTAATGAAAAACTGTTTTTT.